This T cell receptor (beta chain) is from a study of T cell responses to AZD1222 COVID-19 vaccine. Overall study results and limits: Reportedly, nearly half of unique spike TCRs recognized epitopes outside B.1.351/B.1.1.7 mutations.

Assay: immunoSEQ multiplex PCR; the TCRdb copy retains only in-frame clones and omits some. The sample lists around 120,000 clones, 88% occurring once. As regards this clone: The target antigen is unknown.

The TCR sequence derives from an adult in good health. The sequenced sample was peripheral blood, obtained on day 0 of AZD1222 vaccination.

The CDR3 is CASARGWGSPLHF. For the CDR3, the DNA is TGTGCCAGCGCTCGGGGGTGGGGATCACCCCTCCACTTT. J is TRBJ1-6 and V is TRBV27; maybe TRBD1 (5 bases). In germline, CDR1 is MNHEY, CDR2 SMNVEV (reference sequence). Trimming took 8 bases from V and 10 from J, leaving 15 bases between them. The CDR3 length is 13 residues.